The 11 T cell receptor beta chains below all came from one sample that was sequenced in a study of T cell responses to AZD1222 COVID-19 vaccine. Here immunoSEQ multiplex PCR was the method, and the copy in TCRdb shows in-frame clones only, minus some. The data show 130,000 to 150,000 clones, under 95% seen once. Here the sequenced sample was peripheral blood, taken on day 0 of AZD1222 vaccination. The receptors here all came from an adult in good health.

The rearrangement uses TRBV12-5 and TRBJ2-3; TRBD2 matches at 13 bases. The CDR3 consists of 17 residues. J was trimmed by 2 bases and V by 2 bases; bases with no gene match: 4. The germline V gene encodes CDR1 LGHNT and CDR2 FRNRAP. The CDR3 spells CASGLSLAGGDTDTQYF. Here the CDR3 DNA reads TGTGCTAGTGGTTTGTCACTAGCGGGGGGGGACACAGATACGCAGTATTTT.

The chain couples TRBV28 to TRBJ2-1; no reliable D call. V lost 3 bases and J lost 8, with 5 bases in between. CDR1 is MDHEN, CDR2 SYDVKM, per germline. This CDR3 region has 11 residues. CDR3 sequence reads: CASSFYDEQFF. CDR3 nucleotide sequence: TGTGCCAGCAGTTTTTACGATGAGCAGTTCTTC.

The chain is built from TRBV27 and TRBJ1-5, with unresolved D. The V end was cut by 3 bases, the J end by 3 bases, with 6 bases between. Per the germline V gene, CDR1 is MNHEY and CDR2 is SMNVEV (reference sequence). This CDR3 is 13 amino acids long. CDR3 region: CASSFGYNQPQHF. CDR3 DNA: TGTGCCAGCAGTTTCGGTTACAATCAGCCCCAGCATTTT.

The V call is TRBV11-2, the J call TRBJ1-2, with unresolved D. CDR1 is SGHAT and CDR2 is FQNNGV in the germline V gene. V dropped 1 base and J dropped 10 bases, with 10 bases sitting between them. This CDR3 is built from 12 residues. CDR3 sequence reads: CASSLGARDYTF. In DNA, the CDR3 is TGTGCCAGCAGCTTAGGGGCGAGGGACTACACCTTC.

The genes are TRBV5-1 and TRBJ2-1; 7 bases line up with TRBD1. Germline-derived CDR1 and CDR2 are SGHRS and YFSETQ. V gave up 2 bases and J gave up 8 bases; unmatched junction bases: 7. CDR3 length equals 14 residues. CDR3 region: CASSLQGPEDEQFF. CDR3 in DNA: TGCGCCAGCAGCTTACAGGGGCCAGAGGATGAGCAGTTCTTC.

This sequence joins TRBV18 and TRBJ1-1; D is unclear. The CDR3 consists of 13 residues. V was clipped by 2 bases and J by 3 bases, with 7 bases between them. Per germline, CDR1 KGHSH and CDR2 LQKENI. The CDR3: CASSPTSDTEAFF. CDR3 DNA sequence: TGTGCCAGCTCACCAACGAGTGACACTGAAGCTTTCTTT.

This chain joins TRBV4-3 and TRBJ1-1, with D unclear. CDR1 and CDR2 from the germline V gene are LGHNA and YSLEER. V gave up 8 bases and J gave up 2 bases, with 9 bases separating them. The CDR3 is made up of 12 amino acids. The DNA of the CDR3 is TGCGCCAGCCTAATCCTTAACACTGAAGCTTTCTTT. Encoded protein: CASLILNTEAFF.

The chain links TRBV11-2 to TRBJ1-1; D unclear. There are 12 residues in the CDR3. Looked up from germline, CDR1 is SGHAT and CDR2 is FQNNGV. Trimming stripped 5 bases from V and 4 bases from J, with 8 bases between. The chain's CDR3 is CASSPYPTEAFF. The CDR3 bases are TGTGCCAGCAGCCCCTACCCCACTGAAGCTTTCTTT.

This chain joins TRBV5-4 and TRBJ2-7; D ambiguous. CDR3 length: 15 residues. Per germline, CDR1 SGHNT and CDR2 YYREEE (reference sequence). V was cut by 0 bases and J by 2 bases, with 12 bases left in between. The CDR3 sequence is CASSLGTVVTYEQYF. The CDR3 region has the DNA TGTGCCAGCAGCTTGGGCACAGTCGTTACCTACGAGCAGTACTTC. Based on the CDR3 plus reference TRBV5-4 and TRBJ2-7, the full variable domain is ETGVTQSPTHLIKTRGQQVTLRCSSQSGHNTVSWYQQALGQGPQFIFQYYREEENGRGNFPPRFSGLQFPNYSSELNVNALELDDSALYLCASSLGTVVTYEQYFGPGTRLTVT.

This clone was seen only once. The DNA of the CDR3 is TGTGCCACCAGCAGAGTTCCTAGCGCAGACTACGAGCAGTACTTC. Its protein is CATSRVPSADYEQYF. V and J are TRBV15 and TRBJ2-7; TRBD2 is a possible D gene (6 bases). CDR1 is LNHNV and CDR2 is YYDKDF in the germline V gene (reference sequence). With 1 base removed from V and 3 bases from J, the gap between germline ends came to 13 bases. The CDR3 has 15 residues.

The chain carries TRBV2 and TRBJ2-5; D gene ambiguous. V lost 7 bases and J lost 2, with 8 bases in between. The length of the CDR3 is 12 residues. The germline V gene has CDR1 SNHLY and CDR2 FYNNEI. This CDR3 is CASTARQETQYF. CDR3 DNA: TGTGCCAGCACGGCCAGGCAAGAGACCCAGTACTTC.